This TCR beta chain was sequenced during a study of vaccination and CD4 T cells after COVID-19. Overall study findings and caveats: A median of around 90% of reactive clones, in convalescent patients, became evident only post-vaccination. Nearly all convalescent vaccine-specific clones, 304 of 307, recognized only SARS-CoV-2 spike.

Germline assignment: CDR1 MNHEY and CDR2 SVGEGT. V shed 6 bases and J shed 3 bases, with 17 bases lying between them. The CDR3 totals 15 residues. This clonotype has only a few counts. The antigen remains undetermined. Treatment given: roughly ten-day PBMC culture with coronavirus spike peptide pools or control peptides (ViraFEST assay). The Oncomine TCR Beta short-read assay was applied to DNA of cultured CD4+ T cells. TCRdb re-analysed the PCR reads in MiXCR, keeping a single row per CDR3 protein. The table shows under 15,000 distinct CDR3 sequences, with roughly 46% occurring only once. The origin of this receptor is a human donor who had recovered from COVID-19. The sample consisted of CD4+ T cells from blood, cultured in vitro, taken before SARS-CoV-2 vaccination. The chain carries TRBV6-2 or TRBV6-3 and TRBJ1-2, with D hard to call. The chain's CDR3 is CASSTGPPSDYGYTF. CDR3 sequence (DNA): TGTGCCAGCAGCACCGGACCTCCGTCGGACTATGGCTACACCTTC.